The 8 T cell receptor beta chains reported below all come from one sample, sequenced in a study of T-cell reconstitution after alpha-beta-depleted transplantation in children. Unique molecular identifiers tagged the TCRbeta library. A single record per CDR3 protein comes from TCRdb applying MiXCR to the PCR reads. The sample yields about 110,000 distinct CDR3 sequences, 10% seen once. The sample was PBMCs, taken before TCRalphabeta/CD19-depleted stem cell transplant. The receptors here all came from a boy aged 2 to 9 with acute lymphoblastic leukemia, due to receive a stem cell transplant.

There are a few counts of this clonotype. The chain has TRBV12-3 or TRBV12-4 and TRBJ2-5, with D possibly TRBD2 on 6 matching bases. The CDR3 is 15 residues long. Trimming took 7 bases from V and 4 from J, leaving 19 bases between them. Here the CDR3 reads CASTLGLASGETQYF. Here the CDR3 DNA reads TGTGCCAGCACCCTAGGGCTAGCGTCGGGAGAGACCCAGTACTTC.

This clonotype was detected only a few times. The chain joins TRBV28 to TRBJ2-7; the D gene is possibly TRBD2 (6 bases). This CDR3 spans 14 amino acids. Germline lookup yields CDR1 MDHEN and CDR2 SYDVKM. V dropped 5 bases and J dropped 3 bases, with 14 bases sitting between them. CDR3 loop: CASSPVGRDYEQYF. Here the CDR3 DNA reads TGTGCCAGCAGTCCCGTTGGGCGGGACTACGAGCAGTACTTC. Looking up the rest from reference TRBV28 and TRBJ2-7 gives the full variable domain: DVKVTQSSRYLVKRTGEKVFLECVQDMDHENMFWYRQDPGLGLRLIYFSYDVKMKEKGDIPEGYSVSREKKERFSLILESASTNQTSMYLCASSPVGRDYEQYFGPGTRLTVT.

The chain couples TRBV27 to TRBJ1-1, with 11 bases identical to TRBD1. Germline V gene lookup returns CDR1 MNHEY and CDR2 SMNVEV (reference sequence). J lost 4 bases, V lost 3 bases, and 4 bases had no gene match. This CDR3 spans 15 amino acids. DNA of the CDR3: TGTGCCAGCAGTTTCGGACAGGGGGCGCCCACTGAAGCTTTCTTT. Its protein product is CASSFGQGAPTEAFF.

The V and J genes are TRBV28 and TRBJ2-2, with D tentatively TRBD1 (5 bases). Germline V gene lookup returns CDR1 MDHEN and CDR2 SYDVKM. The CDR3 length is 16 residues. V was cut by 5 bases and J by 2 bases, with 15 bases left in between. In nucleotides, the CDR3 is TGTGCCAGCAGTCGCTTGACGACAGATAACACCGGGGAGCTGTTTTTT. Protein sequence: CASSRLTTDNTGELFF.

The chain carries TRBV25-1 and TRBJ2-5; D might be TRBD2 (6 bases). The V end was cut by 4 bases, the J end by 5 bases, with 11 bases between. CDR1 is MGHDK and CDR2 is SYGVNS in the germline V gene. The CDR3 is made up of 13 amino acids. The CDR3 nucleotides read TGTGCCAGCAGTGGTCTAGGAGGGGAGACCCAGTACTTC. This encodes CASSGLGGETQYF.

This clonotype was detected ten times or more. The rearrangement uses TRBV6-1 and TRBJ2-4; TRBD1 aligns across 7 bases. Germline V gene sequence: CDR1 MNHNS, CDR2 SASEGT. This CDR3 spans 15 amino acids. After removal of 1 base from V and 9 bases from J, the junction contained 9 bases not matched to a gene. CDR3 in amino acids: CASSEGLGQAGIQYF. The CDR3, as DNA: TGTGCCAGCAGTGAAGGATTAGGACAGGCCGGCATTCAGTACTTC.

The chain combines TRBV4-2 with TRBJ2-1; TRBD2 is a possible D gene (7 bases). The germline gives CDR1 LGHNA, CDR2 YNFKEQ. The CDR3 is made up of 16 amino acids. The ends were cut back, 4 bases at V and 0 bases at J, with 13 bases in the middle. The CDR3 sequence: CASSPEGGSSYNEQFF. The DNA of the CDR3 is TGTGCCAGCAGCCCGGAGGGGGGGAGCTCCTACAATGAGCAGTTCTTC.

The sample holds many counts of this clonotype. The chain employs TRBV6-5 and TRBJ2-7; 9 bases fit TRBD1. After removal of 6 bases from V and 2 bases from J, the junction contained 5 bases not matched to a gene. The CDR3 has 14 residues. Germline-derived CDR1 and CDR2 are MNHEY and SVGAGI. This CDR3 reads CASRGGQGTYEQYF. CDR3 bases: TGTGCCAGCAGAGGGGGACAGGGAACCTACGAGCAGTACTTC.